One T cell receptor beta chain is described in this entry. Its specificity is unknown. Germline V gene lookup returns CDR1 DFQATT and CDR2 SNEGSKA (reference sequence). The V end lost 0 bases, the J end lost 6 bases, and 15 bases lay between the germline ends. CDR3 length: 14 amino acids. A second PCR of roughly 7 to 11 cycles used a sample-barcoded 5' primer and a J-beta primer mix. A tag from a template-switch adaptor with 12 random nucleotides marked each cDNA molecule. Every sample produced at least 3 million CDR3-containing paired-end reads. MiXCR, run by TCRdb on the 5' RACE reads, gives a single entry per CDR3 protein. The sample comprises some 1.4 million distinct CDR3 sequences, roughly 40% of which are singletons, and under 8% rests with the top ten. The data belong to a study of blood T cells in healthy people across ages. Study-level findings and limits: There were more naive CD4+ cells and higher diversity in long-lived donors than in aged donors. From one million sequenced T cells, diversity estimates were lower bounds.

The source of this sequence is a woman under 30 in good health. Sample: blood. The V call is TRBV20-1, the J call TRBJ2-7; D gene uncertain. The CDR3: CSARDLSRLGEQYF. The CDR3 DNA is TGCAGTGCTAGAGACCTTAGTAGGTTGGGCGAGCAGTACTTC.